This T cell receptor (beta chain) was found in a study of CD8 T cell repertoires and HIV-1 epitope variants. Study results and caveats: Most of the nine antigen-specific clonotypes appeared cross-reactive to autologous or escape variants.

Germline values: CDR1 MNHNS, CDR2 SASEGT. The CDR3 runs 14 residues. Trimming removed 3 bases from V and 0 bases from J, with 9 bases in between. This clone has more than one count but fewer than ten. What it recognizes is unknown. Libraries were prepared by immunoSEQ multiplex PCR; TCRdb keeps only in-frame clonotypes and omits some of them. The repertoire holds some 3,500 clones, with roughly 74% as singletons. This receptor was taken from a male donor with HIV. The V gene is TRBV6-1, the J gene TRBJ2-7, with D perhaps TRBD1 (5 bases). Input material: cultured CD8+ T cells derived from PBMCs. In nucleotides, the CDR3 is TGTGCCAGCAGTGATCAGGGAAGCTCCTACGAGCAGTACTTC. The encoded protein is CASSDQGSSYEQYF.